This passage covers 23 T cell receptor beta chains from one sample sequenced in a study of T cell responses to AZD1222 COVID-19 vaccine. Clones were read by immunoSEQ multiplex PCR, and TCRdb kept only the in-frame ones, dropping some. The sample contains 78,000 or so clones, around 80% of which appear only once. The sample in question was peripheral blood, obtained 28 days after the second AZD1222 dose. The receptor source for this set is an adult who received the AZD1222 COVID-19 vaccine.

The chain couples TRBV19 to TRBJ2-4; 11 bases line up with TRBD2. Germline CDR1 and CDR2: LNHDA and SQIVND (reference sequence). The length of the CDR3 is 14 residues. V shed 0 bases, J shed 10 bases, and the junction held 2 bases outside the gene matches. The CDR3 DNA reads as TGTGCCAGTAGTATAGAATGGACTAGCGGGATTCAGTACTTC. The encoded protein is CASSIEWTSGIQYF.

This chain connects TRBV2 to TRBJ2-5; D gene unclear. This CDR3 spans 13 amino acids. Germline V gene lookup returns CDR1 SNHLY and CDR2 FYNNEI. Trimming removed 5 bases at V and 2 bases at J, with 9 bases between. The CDR3 nucleotides are TGTGCCAGCAGTACCGGGCGGCAAGAGACCCAGTACTTC. It specifies CASSTGRQETQYF.

The chain combines TRBV7-2 with TRBJ1-6, with D possibly matching TRBD1 (5 bases). Looked up from germline, CDR1 is SGHTA and CDR2 is FQGNSA. This CDR3 has 15 amino acids. Trimming took off 5 bases at V and 5 bases at J, with 13 bases between the two ends. The CDR3 sequence is CASSHRTGDNSPLHF. As DNA, the CDR3 is TGTGCCAGCAGCCACAGGACGGGCGATAATTCACCCCTCCACTTT.

The rearrangement uses TRBV19 and TRBJ2-2; the D gene is possibly TRBD2 (6 bases). V was shortened by 6 bases and J by 5 bases, with 16 bases between the two germline ends. In germline, CDR1 is LNHDA, CDR2 SQIVND (reference sequence). This CDR3 is 15 amino acids long. In DNA, the CDR3 is TGTGCCAGTAGCCAAGGGGACTTGGGAACCGGGGAGCTGTTTTTT. Amino acid sequence: CASSQGDLGTGELFF.

This clone was detected only once. This chain uses TRBV6-1 with TRBJ2-5; 9 bases map to TRBD2. Unmatched junction bases numbered 7, after V lost 2 bases and J lost 6 bases. Germline loops: CDR1 MNHNS, CDR2 SASEGT. This CDR3 has 15 amino acids. CDR3 in DNA: TGTGCCAGCAGTGAATGGGCGGGGGGGCTACAGACCCAGTACTTC. Translated: CASSEWAGGLQTQYF.

The chain recombines TRBV24-1 with TRBJ2-1, with D possibly TRBD1 on 6 matching bases. Germline lookup yields CDR1 KGHDR and CDR2 SFDVKD. Trimming cost V 4 bases and J 4 bases, with 13 bases left between them. CDR3 size: 15 residues. The CDR3 region is CATSDQGSRYNEQFF. As DNA, the CDR3 is TGTGCCACCAGTGACCAGGGGTCCAGATACAATGAGCAGTTCTTC.

The chain carries TRBV27 and TRBJ2-2; weak D call: TRBD1 (5 bases). Looked up from germline, CDR1 is MNHEY and CDR2 is SMNVEV (reference sequence). Trimming removed 7 bases from V and 0 bases from J, with 18 bases in between. This CDR3 is 17 amino acids long. Here the CDR3 DNA reads TGTGCCAGCATTTTTAGGGGCACTCCTACGAACACCGGGGAGCTGTTTTTT. It yields the protein CASIFRGTPTNTGELFF.

This chain connects TRBV7-6 to TRBJ2-3; D remains ambiguous. This CDR3 has 13 residues. With 5 bases removed from V and 2 bases from J, the gap between germline ends came to 8 bases. From germline, CDR1 is SGHVS and CDR2 FNYEAQ. The CDR3 DNA is TGTGCCAGCAGCGCGACCTACACAGATACGCAGTATTTT. Amino acids: CASSATYTDTQYF.

The CDR3 DNA sequence: TGTGCCAGCAGTTACTTCGAGGGAAATGAGCAGTTCTTC. It is translated as CASSYFEGNEQFF. The chain employs TRBV6-6 and TRBJ2-1, with D perhaps matching TRBD2 (5 bases). V was clipped by 1 base and J by 7 bases, with 8 bases between them. This CDR3 comprises 13 residues. CDR1 is MNHNY and CDR2 is SVGAGI in the germline V gene (reference sequence).

The chain carries TRBV7-9 and TRBJ2-3; 13 bases line up with TRBD2. This CDR3 comprises 18 residues. CDR1 and CDR2 from the germline V gene are SEHNR and FQNEAQ (reference sequence). After removal of 5 bases from V and 0 bases from J, the junction contained 8 bases not matched to a gene. The CDR3 sequence: CASSPGTSGKLSTDTQYF. CDR3 in DNA: TGTGCCAGCAGCCCCGGGACTAGCGGGAAACTTAGCACAGATACGCAGTATTTT. Drawing the rest from reference TRBV7-9 and TRBJ2-3, the complete variable domain is DTGVSQNPRHKITKRGQNVTFRCDPISEHNRLYWYRQTLGQGPEFLTYFQNEAQLEKSRLLSDRFSAERPKGSFSTLEIQRTEQGDSAMYLCASSPGTSGKLSTDTQYFGPGTRLTVL.

The J gene is TRBJ1-5, the V gene TRBV6-5, with D unresolved. The CDR3 totals 13 residues. Germline CDR1 reads MNHEY; CDR2 reads SVGAGI. Trimming left V 0 bases short and J 6 bases short, with 6 bases between. The CDR3 DNA sequence: TGTGCCAGCAGTTACTCGGGAAGTCAGCCCCAGCATTTT. This sequence encodes CASSYSGSQPQHF.

DNA of the CDR3: TGTGCCAGCAGCTTAGGCCGGCTCACAACTAATGAAAAACTGTTTTTT. Translated, it gives CASSLGRLTTNEKLFF. This sequence joins TRBV7-8 and TRBJ1-4, with D unresolved. Between the trimmed V and J ends, which lost 1 base and 0 bases, there was a span of 9 bases. The CDR3 sequence is 16 residues long. Germline V gene data show CDR1 as SGHVS and CDR2 as FQNEAQ.

The chain has TRBV5-6 and TRBJ1-2; D remains unclear. The germline V gene encodes CDR1 SGHDT and CDR2 YYEEEE. The CDR3 covers 15 residues. Between the trimmed V and J ends, which lost 1 base and 0 bases, there was a span of 10 bases. For the CDR3, the DNA is TGTGCCAGCAGCTTGTGGGCAGCACCTAACTATGGCTACACCTTC. It specifies CASSLWAAPNYGYTF. Full variable domain (rest looked up from reference TRBV5-6 and TRBJ1-2): DAGVTQSPTHLIKTRGQQVTLRCSPKSGHDTVSWYQQALGQGPQFIFQYYEEEERQRGNFPDRFSGHQFPNYSSELNVNALLLGDSALYLCASSLWAAPNYGYTFGSGTRLTVV.

The rearrangement joins TRBV30 to TRBJ2-7, with D possibly matching TRBD2 (6 bases). The germline V and J ends were trimmed by 5 bases and 0 bases, with 29 bases remaining between them. Germline lookup yields CDR1 GTSNPN and CDR2 SVGIG (reference sequence). CDR3 length: 19 amino acids. CDR3 bases: TGTGCCTGGTCACCAAGGTTGCTAGCGCGACGATACAGCTCCTACGAGCAGTACTTC. The encoded protein is CAWSPRLLARRYSSYEQYF.

The genes are TRBV27 and TRBJ1-6; TRBD1 agrees at 11 bases. CDR1 is MNHEY and CDR2 is SMNVEV in the germline V gene (reference sequence). This CDR3 has 15 amino acids. The V gene end was trimmed by 6 bases and the J gene end by 9 bases; junction bases not matched to a gene: 7. The CDR3 region is CASRIRDRGSSPLHF. CDR3 in DNA: TGTGCCAGCAGGATCCGGGACAGGGGGTCTTCACCCCTCCACTTT.

V gene TRBV27 combines with J gene TRBJ2-7, with D perhaps given as TRBD1 or TRBD2 (7 bases each). Germline assignment: CDR1 MNHEY and CDR2 SMNVEV (reference sequence). V dropped 6 bases and J dropped 6 bases, with 21 bases sitting between them. CDR3 length equals 15 residues. CDR3 amino acids: CASSPRGGGYLEQYF. The CDR3 DNA sequence: TGTGCCAGCAGCCCCAGGGGAGGGGGCTATCTCGAGCAGTACTTC.

The chain links TRBV13 to TRBJ1-6; D is undetermined. Germline V gives CDR1 PRHDT, CDR2 FYEKMQ (reference sequence). The length of the CDR3 is 16 residues. Trimming removed 3 bases from V and 8 bases from J, with 17 bases in between. CDR3 DNA: TGTGCCAGCAGCTTGGGATTGAAAGGTGTTTATTCACCCCTCCACTTT. Translating it yields CASSLGLKGVYSPLHF.

This clone was observed a single time. The chain uses TRBV28 and TRBJ1-6, with D possibly matching TRBD1 (6 bases). Germline CDR1 is MDHEN and CDR2 is SYDVKM. Trimming removed 4 bases at V and 6 bases at J, with 16 bases between. The CDR3 length is 16 residues. CDR3 sequence: CASSYSGGGGNSPLHF. Here the CDR3 DNA reads TGTGCCAGCAGTTATTCGGGGGGCGGAGGTAATTCACCCCTCCACTTT.

This sequence joins TRBV27 and TRBJ2-1; 13 bases fit TRBD2. Germline V gene sequence: CDR1 MNHEY, CDR2 SMNVEV (reference sequence). Trimming at V came to 4 bases and at J to 0 bases, leaving 9 bases not matched to a gene. The CDR3 is 19 residues long. The CDR3 DNA sequence: TGTGCCAGCAGTTCGCTCCCGGGACTAGCGGGGTACTCCTACAATGAGCAGTTCTTC. Its protein product is CASSSLPGLAGYSYNEQFF.

V is TRBV9 and J is TRBJ2-2; D might be TRBD2 (6 bases). The V gene's germline CDR1 is SGDLS and CDR2 YYNGEE. The V gene lost 3 bases and the J gene lost 1 base, with 16 bases spanning the gap. This CDR3 is built from 17 residues. CDR3 residues: CASSEEDGGLNTGELFF. In DNA form, the CDR3 reads TGTGCCAGCAGCGAGGAAGACGGGGGTTTGAACACCGGGGAGCTGTTTTTT.

V gene TRBV28 combines with J gene TRBJ2-7; the D is unclear. V lost 3 bases, J lost 6 bases, and 12 bases lay in between. Germline V CDR1 and CDR2: MDHEN, SYDVKM. This CDR3 contains 13 residues. CDR3 sequence: CASSFDTTREQYF. CDR3 nucleotide sequence: TGTGCCAGCAGTTTCGACACGACTCGCGAGCAGTACTTC.

The chain uses TRBV2 and TRBJ2-3; the D is unclear. The V gene lost 0 bases and the J gene lost 2 bases, with 6 bases spanning the gap. The CDR3 is 14 residues long. Germline V CDR1 and CDR2: SNHLY, FYNNEI. The CDR3 protein is CASSEALHTDTQYF. In DNA, the CDR3 is TGTGCCAGCAGTGAAGCGCTCCACACAGATACGCAGTATTTT.

The chain combines TRBV2 with TRBJ1-5; perhaps TRBD1 as D (5 bases). CDR1 is SNHLY, CDR2 FYNNEI, per germline. This CDR3 has 15 residues. Trimming shortened V by 0 bases and J by 6 bases, and 12 bases separated the two germline ends. The CDR3 loop is CASSEAVSGLQPQHF. CDR3 DNA sequence: TGTGCCAGCAGTGAAGCCGTGTCAGGGCTTCAGCCCCAGCATTTT. Full variable domain (remainder filled in from reference TRBV2 and TRBJ1-5): EPEVTQTPSHQVTQMGQEVILRCVPISNHLYFYWYRQILGQKVEFLVSFYNNEISEKSEIFDDQFSVERPDGSNFTLKIRSTKLEDSAMYFCASSEAVSGLQPQHFGDGTRLSIL.